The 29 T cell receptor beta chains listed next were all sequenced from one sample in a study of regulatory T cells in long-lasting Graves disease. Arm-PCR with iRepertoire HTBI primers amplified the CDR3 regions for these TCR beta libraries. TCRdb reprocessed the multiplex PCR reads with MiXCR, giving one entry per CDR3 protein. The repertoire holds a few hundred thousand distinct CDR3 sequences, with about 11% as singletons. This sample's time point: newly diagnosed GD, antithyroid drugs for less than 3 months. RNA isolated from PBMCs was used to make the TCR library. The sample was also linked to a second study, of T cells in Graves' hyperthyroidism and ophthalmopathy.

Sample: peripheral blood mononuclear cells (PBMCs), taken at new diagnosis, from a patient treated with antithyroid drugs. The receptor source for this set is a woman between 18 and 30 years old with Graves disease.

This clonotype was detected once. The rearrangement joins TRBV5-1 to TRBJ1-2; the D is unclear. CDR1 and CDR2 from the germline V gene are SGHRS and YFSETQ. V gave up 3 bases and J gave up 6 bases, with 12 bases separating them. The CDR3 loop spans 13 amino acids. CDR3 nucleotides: TGCGCCAGCAGCTCTGATTTAACGGATGGCTACACCTTC. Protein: CASSSDLTDGYTF.

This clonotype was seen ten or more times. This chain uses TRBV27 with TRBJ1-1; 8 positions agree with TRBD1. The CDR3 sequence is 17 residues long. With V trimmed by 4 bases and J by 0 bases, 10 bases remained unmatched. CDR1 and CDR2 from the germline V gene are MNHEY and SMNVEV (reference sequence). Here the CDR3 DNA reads TGTGCCAGCAGTTCCCAGGGGGCAGTTTGGATGAACACTGAAGCTTTCTTT. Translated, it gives CASSSQGAVWMNTEAFF.

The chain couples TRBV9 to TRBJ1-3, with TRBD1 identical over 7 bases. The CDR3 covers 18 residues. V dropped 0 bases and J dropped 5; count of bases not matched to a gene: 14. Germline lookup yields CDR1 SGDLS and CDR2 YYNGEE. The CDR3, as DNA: TGTGCCAGCAGCGTAGACCCCCAGGGGGTCGGTAGTCGAAACACCATATATTTT. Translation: CASSVDPQGVGSRNTIYF. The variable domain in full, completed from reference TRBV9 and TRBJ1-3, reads DSGVTQTPKHLITATGQRVTLRCSPRSGDLSVYWYQQSLDQGLQFLIQYYNGEERAKGNILERFSAQQFPDLHSELNLSSLELGDSALYFCASSVDPQGVGSRNTIYFGEGSWLTVV.

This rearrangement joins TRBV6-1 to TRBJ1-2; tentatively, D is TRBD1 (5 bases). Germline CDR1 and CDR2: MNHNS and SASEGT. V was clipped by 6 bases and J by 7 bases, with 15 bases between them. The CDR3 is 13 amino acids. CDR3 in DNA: TGTGCCAGCAGCCGTGGGGCCTCTGGTGGCTACACCTTC. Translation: CASSRGASGGYTF.

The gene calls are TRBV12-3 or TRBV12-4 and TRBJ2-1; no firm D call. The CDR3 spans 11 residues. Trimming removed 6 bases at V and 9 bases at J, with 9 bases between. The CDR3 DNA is TGTGCCAGCAGCCTCGGCGCTGAGCAGTTCTTC. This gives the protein CASSLGAEQFF.

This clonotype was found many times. The CDR3 protein is CSAREEKTGGNEQFF. The CDR3 DNA follows: TGCAGTGCTAGAGAAGAGAAGACAGGGGGCAATGAGCAGTTCTTC. The chain employs TRBV20-1 and TRBJ2-1; TRBD1 matches at 9 bases. CDR3 size: 15 residues. V was pared by 0 bases and J by 6 bases, with 6 bases of the junction left unmatched. CDR1 is DFQATT and CDR2 is SNEGSKA in the germline V gene (reference sequence).

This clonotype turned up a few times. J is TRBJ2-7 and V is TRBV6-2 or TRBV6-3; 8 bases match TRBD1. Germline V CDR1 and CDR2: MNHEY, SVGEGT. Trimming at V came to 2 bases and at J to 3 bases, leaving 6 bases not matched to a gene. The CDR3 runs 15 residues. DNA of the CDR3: TGTGCCAGCAGTTACCCGCGACAGGGGATCTACGAGCAGTACTTC. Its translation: CASSYPRQGIYEQYF.

The CDR3 sequence: CASSRLVALETQYF. The CDR3 DNA is TGTGCCAGCAGTAGACTAGTTGCACTTGAGACCCAGTACTTC. The chain uses TRBV2 and TRBJ2-5, with a weak D call TRBD2 (6 bases). The germline V gene encodes CDR1 SNHLY and CDR2 FYNNEI. The CDR3 extends over 14 amino acids. The V end was cut by 5 bases, the J end by 5 bases, with 15 bases between.

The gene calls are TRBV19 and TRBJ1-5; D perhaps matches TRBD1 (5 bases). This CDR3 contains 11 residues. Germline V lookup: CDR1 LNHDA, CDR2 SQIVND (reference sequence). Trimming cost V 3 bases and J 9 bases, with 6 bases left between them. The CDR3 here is CASSMGGPQHF. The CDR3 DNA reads TGTGCCAGTAGTATGGGGGGGCCCCAGCATTTT.

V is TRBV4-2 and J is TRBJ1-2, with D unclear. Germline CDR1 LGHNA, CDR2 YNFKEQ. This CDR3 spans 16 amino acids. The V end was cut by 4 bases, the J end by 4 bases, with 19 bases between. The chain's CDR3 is CASSLNRAFSGYGYTF. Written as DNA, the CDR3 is TGTGCCAGCAGCCTCAACCGGGCCTTTTCGGGCTATGGCTACACCTTC.

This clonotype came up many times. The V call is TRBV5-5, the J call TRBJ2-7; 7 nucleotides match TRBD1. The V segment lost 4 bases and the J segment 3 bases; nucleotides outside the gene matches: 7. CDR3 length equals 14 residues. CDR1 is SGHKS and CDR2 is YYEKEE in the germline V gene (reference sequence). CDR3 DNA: TGTGCCAGCAGCCTTCGACAGGGTGTCTACGAGCAGTACGTC. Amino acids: CASSLRQGVYEQYV.

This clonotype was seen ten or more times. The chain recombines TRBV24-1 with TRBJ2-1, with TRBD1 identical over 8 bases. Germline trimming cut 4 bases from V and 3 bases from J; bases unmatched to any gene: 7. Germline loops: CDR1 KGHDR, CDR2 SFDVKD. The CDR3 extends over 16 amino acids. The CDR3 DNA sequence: TGTGCCACCAGTGACGGACAGGGAACGCACTACAATGAGCAGTTCTTC. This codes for CATSDGQGTHYNEQFF.

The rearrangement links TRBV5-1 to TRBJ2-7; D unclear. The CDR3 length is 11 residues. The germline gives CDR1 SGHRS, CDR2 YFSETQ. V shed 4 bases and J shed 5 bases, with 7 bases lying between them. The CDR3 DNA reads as TGCGCCAGCAGCCAAGCCCACGAGCAGTACTTC. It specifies CASSQAHEQYF.

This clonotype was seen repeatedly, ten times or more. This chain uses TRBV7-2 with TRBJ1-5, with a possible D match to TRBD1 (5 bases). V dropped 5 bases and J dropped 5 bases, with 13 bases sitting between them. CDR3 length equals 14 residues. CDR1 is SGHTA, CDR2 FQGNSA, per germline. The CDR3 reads CASSPRTRDQPQHF. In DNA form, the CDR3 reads TGTGCCAGCAGCCCCAGGACCAGGGATCAGCCCCAGCATTTT.

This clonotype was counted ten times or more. The CDR3 bases are TGTGCCAGCAAAAGGACCGGGACCGGCAGCTCCTACGAGCAGTACTTC. Its protein product is CASKRTGTGSSYEQYF. This chain connects TRBV6-1 to TRBJ2-7; D is tentatively TRBD1 or TRBD2 (5 bases each). Trimming removed 7 bases from V and 0 bases from J, with 19 bases in between. The CDR3 consists of 16 residues. Germline CDR1 is MNHNS and CDR2 is SASEGT.

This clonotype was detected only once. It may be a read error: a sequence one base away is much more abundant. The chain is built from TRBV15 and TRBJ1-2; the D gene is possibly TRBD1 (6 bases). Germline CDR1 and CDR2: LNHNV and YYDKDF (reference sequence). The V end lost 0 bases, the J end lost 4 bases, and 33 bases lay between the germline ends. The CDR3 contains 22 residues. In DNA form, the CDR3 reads TGTGCCACCAGCAGAGAGTGGGGGCGACCGGGCTACGTGATCGACTACGTCTATGGCTACACCTTC. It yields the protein CATSREWGRPGYVIDYVYGYTF.

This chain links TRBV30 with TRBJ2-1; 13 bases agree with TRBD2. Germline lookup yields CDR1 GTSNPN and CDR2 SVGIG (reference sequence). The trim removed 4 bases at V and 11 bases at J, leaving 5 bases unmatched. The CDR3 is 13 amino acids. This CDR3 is CAWTGTSGIKQFF. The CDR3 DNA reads TGTGCCTGGACTGGGACTAGCGGGATAAAGCAGTTCTTC.

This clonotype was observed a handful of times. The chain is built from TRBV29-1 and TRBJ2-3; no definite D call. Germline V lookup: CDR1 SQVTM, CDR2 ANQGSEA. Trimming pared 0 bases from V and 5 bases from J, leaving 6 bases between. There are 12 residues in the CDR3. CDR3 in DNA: TGCAGCGTTGAAGATAACGAAGATACGCAGTATTTT. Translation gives CSVEDNEDTQYF.

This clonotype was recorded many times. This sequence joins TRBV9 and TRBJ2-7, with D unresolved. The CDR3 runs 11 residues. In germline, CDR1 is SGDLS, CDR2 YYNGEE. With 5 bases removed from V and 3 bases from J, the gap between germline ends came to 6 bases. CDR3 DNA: TGTGCCAGCAGGAAGGGCTACGAGCAGTACGTC. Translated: CASRKGYEQYV.

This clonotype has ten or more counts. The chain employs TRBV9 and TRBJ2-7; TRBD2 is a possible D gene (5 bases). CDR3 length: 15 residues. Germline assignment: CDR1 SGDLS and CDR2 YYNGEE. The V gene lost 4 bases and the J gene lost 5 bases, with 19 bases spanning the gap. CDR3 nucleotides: TGTGCCAGCAGCTTCTTGCCGGGATCTGGCGACGAGCAGTACTTC. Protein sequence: CASSFLPGSGDEQYF.

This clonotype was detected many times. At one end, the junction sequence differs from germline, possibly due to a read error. The CDR3 spells CASSLQPDGYAF. Here the CDR3 DNA reads TGTGCCAGCAGCTTACAGCCAGATGGCTACGCCTTC. The genes are TRBV11-2 and TRBJ1-2; the D is unclear. The V gene's germline CDR1 is SGHAT and CDR2 FQNNGV. The CDR3 is 12 residues long.

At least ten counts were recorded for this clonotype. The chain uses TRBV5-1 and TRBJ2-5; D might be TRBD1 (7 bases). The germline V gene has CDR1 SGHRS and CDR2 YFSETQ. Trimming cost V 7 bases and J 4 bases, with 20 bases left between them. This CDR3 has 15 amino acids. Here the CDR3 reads CASVLEGATRETQYF. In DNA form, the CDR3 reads TGCGCCAGCGTGCTGGAGGGGGCAACACGAGAGACCCAGTACTTC.

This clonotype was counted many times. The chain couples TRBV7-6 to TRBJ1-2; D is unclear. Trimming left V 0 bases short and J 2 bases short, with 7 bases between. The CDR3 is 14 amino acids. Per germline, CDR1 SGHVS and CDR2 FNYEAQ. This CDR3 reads CASSLAAGNYGYTF. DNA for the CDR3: TGTGCCAGCAGCTTAGCGGCGGGAAACTATGGCTACACCTTC.

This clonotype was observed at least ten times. Here the CDR3 reads CASSATGNEQFF. The CDR3, as DNA: TGTGCCAGCAGCGCGACCGGCAATGAGCAGTTCTTC. The chain joins TRBV11-3 to TRBJ2-1, with no clear D. The CDR3 consists of 12 residues. Germline V lookup: CDR1 SGHNT, CDR2 YENEEA. Trimming removed 5 bases at V and 6 bases at J, with 8 bases between.

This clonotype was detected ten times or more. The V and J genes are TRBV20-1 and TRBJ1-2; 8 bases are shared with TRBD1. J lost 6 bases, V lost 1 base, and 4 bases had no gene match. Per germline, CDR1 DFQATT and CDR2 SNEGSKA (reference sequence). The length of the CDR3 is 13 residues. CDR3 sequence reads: CSARVDREDGYTF. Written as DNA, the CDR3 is TGCAGTGCTAGAGTGGACAGGGAAGATGGCTACACCTTC.

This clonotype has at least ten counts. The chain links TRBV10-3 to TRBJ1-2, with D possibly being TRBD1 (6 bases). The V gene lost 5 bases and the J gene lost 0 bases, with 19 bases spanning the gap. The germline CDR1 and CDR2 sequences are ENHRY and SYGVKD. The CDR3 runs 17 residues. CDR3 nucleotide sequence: TGTGCCATCAGTCGACCGGGACACAGAACGACTAACTATGGCTACACCTTC. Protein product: CAISRPGHRTTNYGYTF.

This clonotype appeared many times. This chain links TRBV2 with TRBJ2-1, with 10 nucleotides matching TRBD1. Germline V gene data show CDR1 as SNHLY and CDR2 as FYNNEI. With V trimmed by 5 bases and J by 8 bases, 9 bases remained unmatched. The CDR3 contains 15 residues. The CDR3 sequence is CASSPGTGDVDEQFF. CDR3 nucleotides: TGTGCCAGCAGTCCCGGGACAGGGGATGTTGATGAGCAGTTCTTC.

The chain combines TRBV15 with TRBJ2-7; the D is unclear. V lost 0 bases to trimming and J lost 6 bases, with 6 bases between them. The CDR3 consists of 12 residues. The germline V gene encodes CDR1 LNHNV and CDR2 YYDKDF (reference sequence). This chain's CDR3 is CATSREVGEQYF. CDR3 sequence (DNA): TGTGCCACCAGCAGAGAGGTAGGCGAGCAGTACTTC. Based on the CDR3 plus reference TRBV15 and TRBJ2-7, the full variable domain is DAMVIQNPRYQVTQFGKPVTLSCSQTLNHNVMYWYQQKSSQAPKLLFHYYDKDFNNEADTPDNFQSRRPNTSFCFLDIRSPGLGDTAMYLCATSREVGEQYFGPGTRLTVT.

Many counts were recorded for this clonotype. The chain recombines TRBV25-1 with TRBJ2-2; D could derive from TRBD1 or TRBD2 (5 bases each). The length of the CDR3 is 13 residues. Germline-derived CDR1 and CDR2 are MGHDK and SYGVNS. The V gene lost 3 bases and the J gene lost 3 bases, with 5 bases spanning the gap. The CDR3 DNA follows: TGTGCCAGCAGTGAGGGGGACACCGGGGAGCTGTTTTTT. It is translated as CASSEGDTGELFF.